This TCR beta chain was recorded in a study of cytomegalovirus exposure and HLA in healthy donors. Turning to the study itself: About 200 million T cells yielded 110 million or so unique TCR beta sequences in earlier analysis. Study-wide results and limits: The study flagged approximately 180 TCR beta chains as cytomegalovirus-associated. CMV serostatus alone was available as immune exposure information.

A note on this clone: The antigen remains undetermined.

A multiplex PCR was run with 60 Vbeta primers and 13 Jbeta primers. Produced via immunoSEQ multiplex PCR; TCRdb's table is partial and in-frame only. This table holds about 170,000 clones, approximately 80% found once. This clonotype originated in a young woman in good health and CMV-seronegative. Sequenced sample: PBMCs.

The chain's CDR3 is CASSLAAGVYEQYF. The CDR3 region has the DNA TGTGCCAGCAGCTTAGCGGCAGGGGTCTACGAGCAGTACTTC. V and J are TRBV7-9 and TRBJ2-7, with D possibly TRBD1 on 6 matching bases. Germline assignment: CDR1 SEHNR and CDR2 FQNEAQ (reference sequence). The CDR3 runs 14 residues. V was shortened by 0 bases and J by 3 bases, with 9 bases between the two germline ends.